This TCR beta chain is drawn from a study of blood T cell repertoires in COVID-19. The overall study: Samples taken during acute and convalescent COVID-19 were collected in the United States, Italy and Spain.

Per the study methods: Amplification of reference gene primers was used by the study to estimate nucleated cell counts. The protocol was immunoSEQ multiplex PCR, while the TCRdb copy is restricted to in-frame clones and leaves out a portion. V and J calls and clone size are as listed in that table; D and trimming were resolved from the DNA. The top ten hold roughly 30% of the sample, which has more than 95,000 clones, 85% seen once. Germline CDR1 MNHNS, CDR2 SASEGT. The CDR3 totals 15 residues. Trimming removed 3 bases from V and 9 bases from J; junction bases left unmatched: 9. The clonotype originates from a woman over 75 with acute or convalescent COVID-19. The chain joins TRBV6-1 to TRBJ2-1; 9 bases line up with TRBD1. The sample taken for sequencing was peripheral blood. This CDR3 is CASSDTGGLRSEQFF. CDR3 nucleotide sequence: TGTGCCAGCAGTGATACAGGGGGCTTAAGGAGTGAGCAGTTCTTC.